The 20 T cell receptor beta chains below were found in one sample sequenced in a study of CD8 T cells in ankylosing spondylitis. These receptors are not linked to any known antigen. Whole-study findings and limits: Among TCR beta sequences, a motif of fewer than 10 highly homologous variants appeared characteristic of ankylosing spondylitis blood.

Using its own MiXCR run on the 5' RACE reads, TCRdb lists one record per CDR3 protein. The sample lists around 770,000 distinct CDR3 sequences; about 10% were seen once. The sequenced material came from blood, either unsorted or a sorted T cell fraction (not recorded which). The source of these receptors is a male donor with ankylosing spondylitis.

This clonotype was observed many times. The chain employs TRBV11-2 and TRBJ2-3; D ambiguous. The germline V gene has CDR1 SGHAT and CDR2 FQNNGV. The CDR3 covers 12 residues. Between the trimmed V and J ends, which lost 1 base and 7 bases, there was a span of 6 bases. The CDR3 here is CASSLVTYTQYF. The CDR3 DNA reads TGTGCCAGCAGCTTAGTAACTTATACGCAGTATTTT.

This clonotype has just a few counts. The V call is TRBV12-3 or TRBV12-4, the J call TRBJ2-2; no firm D call. V was shortened by 7 bases and J by 3 bases, with 18 bases between the two germline ends. The CDR3 is 16 amino acids. The CDR3: CASNPQAVQDTGELFF. The CDR3 DNA reads as TGTGCCAGCAATCCGCAGGCAGTCCAGGACACCGGGGAGCTGTTTTTT.

The chain is built from TRBV7-9 and TRBJ2-2; D not resolved. V was cut by 7 bases and J by 3 bases, with 12 bases left in between. There are 14 residues in the CDR3. The V gene's germline CDR1 is SEHNR and CDR2 FQNEAQ (reference sequence). Here the CDR3 DNA reads TGTGCCAGCAAATGGGGATCTGACACCGGGGAGCTGTTTTTT. Translated: CASKWGSDTGELFF.

The rearrangement joins TRBV6-6 to TRBJ1-6; the D gene is possibly TRBD1 (6 bases). Trimming took 3 bases from V and 12 from J, leaving 12 bases between them. The CDR3 runs to 13 residues. In germline, CDR1 is MNHNY, CDR2 SVGAGI (reference sequence). CDR3: CASSYDDRRPLHF. The CDR3 bases are TGTGCCAGCAGTTATGACGACAGGAGACCCCTCCACTTT.

In this sample, this clonotype turned up a few times. The chain carries TRBV4-1 and TRBJ1-4, with TRBD1 matching 7 bases. This CDR3 comprises 16 residues. V was pared by 1 base and J by 4 bases, with 6 bases of the junction left unmatched. Germline assignment: CDR1 MGHRA and CDR2 YSYEKL. For the CDR3, the DNA is TGCGCCAGCAGCCAAGTTGGCGGGACAGTTAATGAAAAACTGTTTTTT. Translation gives CASSQVGGTVNEKLFF.

CDR3 sequence: CASSLGTVIKETQYF. CDR3 in DNA: TGTGCCAGCAGCTTAGGGACAGTAATAAAGGAGACCCAGTACTTC. V and J are TRBV7-2 and TRBJ2-5; the D gene is possibly TRBD1 (6 bases). The CDR3 consists of 15 residues. V gave up 1 base and J gave up 5 bases, with 14 bases separating them. Germline V lookup: CDR1 SGHTA, CDR2 FQGNSA. Looking up the rest from reference TRBV7-2 and TRBJ2-5 gives the full variable domain: GAGVSQSPSNKVTEKGKDVELRCDPISGHTALYWYRQSLGQGLEFLIYFQGNSAPDKSGLPSDRFSAERTGGSVSTLTIQRTQQEDSAVYLCASSLGTVIKETQYFGPGTRLLVL.

In this sample, this clonotype turned up a few times. The rearrangement joins TRBV6-2 or TRBV6-3 to TRBJ2-5; 10 bases agree with TRBD2. The length of the CDR3 is 20 residues. The germline V gene encodes CDR1 MNHEY and CDR2 SVGEGT. The V gene end was trimmed by 5 bases and the J gene end by 3 bases; junction bases not matched to a gene: 21. This CDR3 reads CASSPPYGLADKGSEETQYF. CDR3 DNA: TGTGCCAGCAGTCCTCCTTACGGACTAGCGGACAAAGGGAGCGAAGAGACCCAGTACTTC.

The gene calls are TRBV20-1 and TRBJ2-1; TRBD2 matches 13 bases. Trimming at V came to 6 bases and at J to 8 bases, leaving 16 bases not matched to a gene. CDR1 and CDR2 from the germline V gene are DFQATT and SNEGSKA (reference sequence). CDR3 length: 17 amino acids. CDR3 amino acids: CSALSPGTSGRADEQFF. In DNA form, the CDR3 reads TGCAGTGCCCTGAGCCCGGGTACTAGCGGGAGGGCCGATGAGCAGTTCTTC.

This clonotype was seen only a few times. This rearrangement joins TRBV7-8 to TRBJ1-5, with TRBD1 as a possible D gene (5 bases). The CDR3 length is 16 residues. The V gene's germline CDR1 is SGHVS and CDR2 FQNEAQ. V lost 1 base to trimming and J lost 4 bases, with 14 bases between them. The CDR3 bases are TGTGCCAGCAGCTTAGGGAGGGGACGGTTGAATCAGCCCCAGCATTTT. It is translated as CASSLGRGRLNQPQHF.

V gene TRBV20-1 combines with J gene TRBJ2-3, with D possibly matching TRBD2 (5 bases). The CDR3 consists of 14 residues. V was pared by 1 base and J by 1 base, with 9 bases between. Germline V gene lookup returns CDR1 DFQATT and CDR2 SNEGSKA (reference sequence). CDR3 coding DNA: TGCAGTGCTAGAGTGATGGGAGGCACAGATACGCAGTATTTT. It translates to CSARVMGGTDTQYF.

The chain is built from TRBV18 and TRBJ1-3; TRBD1 matches at 7 bases. In germline, CDR1 is KGHSH, CDR2 LQKENI. V shed 5 bases and J 3 bases; nucleotides not matched to a gene: 4. The CDR3 is 14 amino acids. CDR3 coding DNA: TGTGCCAGCTCATTCCGGACAGGTGGAAACACCATATATTTT. Its translation: CASSFRTGGNTIYF.

This clonotype was seen ten or more times. The rearrangement uses TRBV20-1 and TRBJ2-7; 10 nucleotides align to TRBD2. The CDR3 consists of 13 residues. J gave up 6 bases and V 3 bases, and 5 bases lay outside the gene matches. The germline gives CDR1 DFQATT, CDR2 SNEGSKA (reference sequence). Here the CDR3 reads CSASGTSVSEQYF. In DNA form, the CDR3 reads TGCAGTGCTAGCGGGACTAGCGTCTCCGAGCAGTACTTC.

There are many counts of this clonotype. The chain is built from TRBV7-8 and TRBJ2-7; no definite D call. V shed 3 bases and J shed 0 bases, with 9 bases lying between them. The CDR3 covers 14 residues. The V gene's germline CDR1 is SGHVS and CDR2 FQNEAQ. CDR3 bases: TGTGCCAGCAGCTTCGAAGCACTCTCCTACGAGCAGTACTTC. Encoded protein: CASSFEALSYEQYF.

This clonotype was counted only a few times. The V gene is TRBV5-4, the J gene TRBJ1-2; tentatively, D is TRBD1 (5 bases). Germline CDR1 and CDR2: SGHNT and YYREEE (reference sequence). The CDR3 sequence is 15 residues long. V lost 3 bases and J lost 5, with 17 bases in between. CDR3 sequence reads: CASSSQVAGTYGYTF. DNA of the CDR3: TGTGCCAGCAGCTCCCAGGTTGCAGGGACTTATGGCTACACCTTC.

This clonotype was recorded a few times. This chain's CDR3 is CASSFTAYRAGPNTGELFF. CDR3 sequence (DNA): TGTGCCAGCAGCTTTACTGCGTACAGGGCGGGTCCGAACACCGGGGAGCTGTTTTTT. The gene calls are TRBV5-4 and TRBJ2-2; D may be TRBD1 (6 bases). This CDR3 contains 19 residues. Looked up from germline, CDR1 is SGHNT and CDR2 is YYREEE (reference sequence). Deletions cut 2 bases from V and 0 bases from J, with 20 bases between. The full variable domain, completed using reference TRBV5-4 and TRBJ2-2, is ETGVTQSPTHLIKTRGQQVTLRCSSQSGHNTVSWYQQALGQGPQFIFQYYREEENGRGNFPPRFSGLQFPNYSSELNVNALELDDSALYLCASSFTAYRAGPNTGELFFGEGSRLTVL.

This clonotype has just a few counts. The chain is built from TRBV30 and TRBJ2-2; D is unresolved. Germline V gene sequence: CDR1 GTSNPN, CDR2 SVGIG (reference sequence). The CDR3 is made up of 11 amino acids. Trimming pared 0 bases from V and 7 bases from J, leaving 3 bases between. The CDR3 reads CAWSVIGELFF. DNA of the CDR3: TGTGCCTGGAGTGTAATCGGGGAGCTGTTTTTT.

CDR3 protein: CSAREGRGGNEQYF. The DNA of the CDR3 is TGCAGTGCTAGAGAAGGACGGGGGGGAAACGAGCAGTACTTC. The genes are TRBV20-1 and TRBJ2-7; 8 bases are shared with TRBD2. Per the germline V gene, CDR1 is DFQATT and CDR2 is SNEGSKA (reference sequence). V gave up 0 bases and J gave up 5 bases; unmatched junction bases: 6. The CDR3 totals 14 residues.

This clonotype was seen repeatedly, ten times or more. The chain uses TRBV4-2 and TRBJ2-7, with unresolved D. The germline V gene encodes CDR1 LGHNA and CDR2 YNFKEQ. Trimming cost V 0 bases and J 3 bases, with 9 bases left between them. This CDR3 has 14 amino acids. The CDR3 region is CASSQDESGYEQYF. Written as DNA, the CDR3 is TGTGCCAGCAGCCAAGATGAGTCGGGCTACGAGCAGTACTTC.

This clonotype was seen a few times. V gene TRBV5-5 combines with J gene TRBJ1-4; no reliable D call. The V end was cut by 1 base, the J end by 3 bases, with 4 bases between. Germline V gene lookup returns CDR1 SGHKS and CDR2 YYEKEE (reference sequence). The CDR3 contains 13 residues. CDR3 protein: CASSLFPNEKLFF. CDR3 bases: TGTGCCAGCAGCTTGTTTCCTAATGAAAAACTGTTTTTT. The full variable domain, rest sourced from reference TRBV5-5 and TRBJ1-4, is DAGVTQSPTHLIKTRGQQVTLRCSPISGHKSVSWYQQVLGQGPQFIFQYYEKEERGRGNFPDRFSARQFPNYSSELNVNALLLGDSALYLCASSLFPNEKLFFGSGTQLSVL.

This clonotype was detected many times. The chain links TRBV6-1 to TRBJ2-7; 8 positions agree with TRBD2. V gave up 6 bases and J gave up 3 bases; unmatched junction bases: 10. The germline V gene has CDR1 MNHNS and CDR2 SASEGT. The CDR3 has 15 amino acids. CDR3 DNA sequence: TGTGCCAGCAGACGCCAAGCGGGGGAGCTCTACGAGCAGTACTTC. It yields the protein CASRRQAGELYEQYF.